Shown below are 20 T cell receptor beta chains from a single sample sequenced in a study of blood T cell repertoires in COVID-19. Profiling relied on immunoSEQ multiplex PCR, and the TCRdb table lists in-frame clones only, not all of them. There are about 110,000 clones in the sample; roughly 85% occur only once, and over 2% lies in the top ten. Sequenced input: peripheral blood. The receptors were sampled from a human donor in a cohort sampled during active COVID-19.

The chain employs TRBV7-9 and TRBJ1-1; 12 bases align to TRBD1. Germline loops: CDR1 SEHNR, CDR2 FQNEAQ (reference sequence). J gave up 10 bases and V 5 bases, and 14 bases lay outside the gene matches. The CDR3 contains 16 residues. The CDR3 DNA reads TGTGCCAGCAGCGGCACCGGGACAGGGGGCTTAATGAGAGCTTTCTTT. Translation gives CASSGTGTGGLMRAFF.

J is TRBJ2-1 and V is TRBV6-6, with 10 positions matching TRBD2. The CDR3 is 15 residues long. The germline V gene encodes CDR1 MNHNY and CDR2 SVGAGI (reference sequence). Unmatched junction bases numbered 6, after V lost 6 bases and J lost 4 bases. As DNA, the CDR3 is TGTGCCAGCAGCTTTTCTAGCGGGGGTTACAATGAGCAGTTCTTC. Its translation: CASSFSSGGYNEQFF.

The chain links TRBV24-1 to TRBJ2-5; 9 nucleotides align to TRBD1. Trimming took 6 bases from V and 6 from J; bases not matched to a gene: 7. Germline V lookup: CDR1 KGHDR, CDR2 SFDVKD. The CDR3 runs to 14 residues. The CDR3, as DNA: TGTGCCACCAGTAGTACAGGGGGCAGCAAGACCCAGTACTTC. Its translation: CATSSTGGSKTQYF.

The gene calls are TRBV5-1 and TRBJ1-1; D gene ambiguous. Looked up from germline, CDR1 is SGHRS and CDR2 is YFSETQ. The CDR3 has 14 residues. V was cut by 4 bases and J by 1 base, with 11 bases left in between. This chain's CDR3 is CASSPSGRNTEAFF. In DNA form, the CDR3 reads TGCGCCAGCAGCCCCTCTGGGCGGAACACTGAAGCTTTCTTT.

DNA of the CDR3: TGTGCCAGCAGCACAGGGGTCTCTTTCTACGAGCAGTACTTC. Protein product: CASSTGVSFYEQYF. The rearrangement links TRBV7-9 to TRBJ2-7; the match to TRBD1 covers 7 bases. The CDR3 contains 14 residues. The J segment lost 3 bases and the V segment lost 5 bases, leaving 7 bases of the junction unmatched. The germline V gene encodes CDR1 SEHNR and CDR2 FQNEAQ (reference sequence).

This chain joins TRBV3-1 (or the pseudogene TRBV3-2) and TRBJ1-6; the match to TRBD1 covers 8 bases. This CDR3 comprises 14 residues. CDR1 and CDR2 from the germline V gene are LGHDT and YNNKEL (reference sequence). The V segment lost 3 bases and the J segment 12 bases; nucleotides outside the gene matches: 7. CDR3 amino acids: CASSQGTGGQPLHF. The CDR3 nucleotides are TGTGCCAGCAGCCAGGGGACAGGAGGTCAACCCCTCCACTTT.

CDR3 DNA: TGTGCCAGCAGCCCAGAGATTACAGGGGCCTACAATGAGCAGTTCTTC. This codes for CASSPEITGAYNEQFF. The chain carries TRBV9 and TRBJ2-1; 7 bases align to TRBD1. V trimming: 4 bases; J trimming: 2 bases; junction bases outside the gene matches: 9. The CDR3 is made up of 16 amino acids. CDR1 and CDR2 (germline): SGDLS, YYNGEE.

This rearrangement joins TRBV6-2 or TRBV6-3 to TRBJ2-3; maybe TRBD2 (6 bases). This CDR3 has 14 residues. CDR1 MNHEY and CDR2 SVGEGT come from the germline V gene. With 5 bases removed from V and 3 bases from J, the gap between germline ends came to 12 bases. The CDR3: CASSATSLTDTQYF. The CDR3 bases are TGTGCCAGCAGTGCTACTAGCTTGACAGATACGCAGTATTTT.

This clone was seen only a few times. The chain recombines TRBV12-3 or TRBV12-4 with TRBJ1-6; D perhaps matches TRBD1 (5 bases). V was pared by 6 bases and J by 10 bases, with 13 bases between. The length of the CDR3 is 13 residues. For the CDR3, the DNA is TGTGCCAGCAGCTCGGCAGGGATCTCACCCCTCCACTTT. Translation gives CASSSAGISPLHF.

This chain's CDR3 is CASSQDDSGGLPRYF. As DNA, the CDR3 is TGCGCCAGCAGCCAAGACGATAGCGGGGGGCTCCCGAGATACTTC. V and J are TRBV4-3 and TRBJ2-4, with TRBD2 matching over 10 bases. Trimming took 0 bases from V and 16 from J; bases not matched to a gene: 12. Per the germline V gene, CDR1 is LGHNA and CDR2 is YSLEER. CDR3 length: 15 residues.

The chain uses TRBV5-4 and TRBJ2-1, with TRBD2 as a possible D gene (6 bases). This CDR3 has 14 amino acids. Germline V CDR1 and CDR2: SGHNT, YYREEE (reference sequence). The V end was cut by 0 bases, the J end by 8 bases, with 12 bases between. The CDR3, as DNA: TGTGCCAGCAGCTTGGCCGGAGGGTGGGATGAGCAGTTCTTC. Amino acids: CASSLAGGWDEQFF.

The chain is built from TRBV5-4 and TRBJ1-1, with D uncertain. V lost 4 bases, J lost 0 bases, and 16 bases lay in between. Germline V gene sequence: CDR1 SGHNT, CDR2 YYREEE (reference sequence). The CDR3 consists of 16 residues. CDR3 region: CASSAGGQLLNTEAFF. The CDR3 DNA follows: TGTGCCAGCAGCGCCGGCGGGCAGCTTTTGAACACTGAAGCTTTCTTT.

In its sample, this clone was seen a few times. The chain combines TRBV7-2 with TRBJ1-2; no firm D call. CDR3 size: 12 residues. Germline V gives CDR1 SGHTA, CDR2 FQGNSA. Trimming shortened V by 5 bases and J by 4 bases, and 8 bases separated the two germline ends. The CDR3 sequence is CASSSDFYGYTF. The DNA for the CDR3 is TGTGCCAGCAGCAGTGACTTCTATGGCTACACCTTC.

V usage is TRBV5-5 and J usage is TRBJ1-1, with a tentative D call TRBD1 (6 bases). With 3 bases removed from V and 1 base from J, the gap between germline ends came to 13 bases. CDR1 and CDR2 (germline): SGHKS, YYEKEE (reference sequence). The CDR3 is 15 residues long. CDR3 residues: CASSYPRGSNTEAFF. The CDR3 region has the DNA TGTGCCAGCAGCTATCCCAGGGGCTCGAACACTGAAGCTTTCTTT.

J is TRBJ2-6 and V is TRBV4-3, with 7 bases aligning to TRBD1. V dropped 2 bases and J dropped 0; count of bases not matched to a gene: 13. The CDR3 runs to 20 residues. Germline lookup yields CDR1 LGHNA and CDR2 YSLEER. The CDR3 loop is CASSQKRQGDGVSGANVLTF. CDR3 DNA sequence: TGCGCCAGCAGCCAAAAAAGACAGGGCGATGGAGTCTCTGGGGCCAACGTCCTGACTTTC.

This chain links TRBV14 with TRBJ1-2, with 8 bases fitting TRBD1. Germline CDR1 reads SGHDN; CDR2 reads FVKESK. Germline trimming cut 2 bases from V and 7 bases from J; bases unmatched to any gene: 9. The CDR3 sequence is 15 residues long. CDR3 sequence (DNA): TGTGCCAGCAGCCAAATTGGGACAGGCCCCGGTGGCTACACCTTC. Translated, it gives CASSQIGTGPGGYTF. The variable domain in full, completed from reference TRBV14 and TRBJ1-2, reads EAGVTQFPSHSVIEKGQTVTLRCDPISGHDNLYWYRRVMGKEIKFLLHFVKESKQDESGMPNNRFLAERTGGTYSTLKVQPAELEDSGVYFCASSQIGTGPGGYTFGSGTRLTVV.

A remark on this clone: With a much larger clone just one base away, this may be a read error. The sample contains more than one DNA sequence encoding this CDR3. The chain's CDR3 is CASREDASNQPQHF. CDR3 nucleotide sequence: TGTGCCAGCAGGGAGGACGCGAGCAATCAACCCCAGCATTTT. The rearrangement uses TRBV6-5 and TRBJ1-5; D call uncertain. Germline V gives CDR1 MNHEY, CDR2 SVGAGI. CDR3 length: 14 amino acids.

This chain uses TRBV5-8 with TRBJ2-5; 11 bases map to TRBD1. Per the germline V gene, CDR1 is SGHTS and CDR2 is YDEGEE. J gave up 4 bases and V 4 bases, and 6 bases lay outside the gene matches. CDR3 length: 15 residues. This CDR3 reads CASSDYGTGGETQYF. CDR3 sequence (DNA): TGTGCCAGCAGCGACTACGGGACAGGGGGAGAGACCCAGTACTTC.

This clone was seen once. An end of the junction does not agree with germline; a read error may underlie this. The gene calls are TRBV28 and TRBJ1-2; D is possibly TRBD1 (5 bases). Per the germline V gene, CDR1 is MDHEN and CDR2 is SYDVKM. The CDR3 contains 11 residues. The CDR3 DNA reads TGCGCTACGTCGGGGGTCTATGGCTACACCTTC. This sequence encodes CATSGVYGYTF.

This chain links TRBV10-3 with TRBJ2-5; D may be TRBD2 (5 bases). With 2 bases removed from V and 5 bases from J, the gap between germline ends came to 12 bases. The CDR3 consists of 14 residues. Germline loops: CDR1 ENHRY, CDR2 SYGVKD. CDR3 DNA sequence: TGTGCCATCAGTGAGGGACTCCCCGGGGAGACCCAGTACTTC. Encoded protein: CAISEGLPGETQYF.